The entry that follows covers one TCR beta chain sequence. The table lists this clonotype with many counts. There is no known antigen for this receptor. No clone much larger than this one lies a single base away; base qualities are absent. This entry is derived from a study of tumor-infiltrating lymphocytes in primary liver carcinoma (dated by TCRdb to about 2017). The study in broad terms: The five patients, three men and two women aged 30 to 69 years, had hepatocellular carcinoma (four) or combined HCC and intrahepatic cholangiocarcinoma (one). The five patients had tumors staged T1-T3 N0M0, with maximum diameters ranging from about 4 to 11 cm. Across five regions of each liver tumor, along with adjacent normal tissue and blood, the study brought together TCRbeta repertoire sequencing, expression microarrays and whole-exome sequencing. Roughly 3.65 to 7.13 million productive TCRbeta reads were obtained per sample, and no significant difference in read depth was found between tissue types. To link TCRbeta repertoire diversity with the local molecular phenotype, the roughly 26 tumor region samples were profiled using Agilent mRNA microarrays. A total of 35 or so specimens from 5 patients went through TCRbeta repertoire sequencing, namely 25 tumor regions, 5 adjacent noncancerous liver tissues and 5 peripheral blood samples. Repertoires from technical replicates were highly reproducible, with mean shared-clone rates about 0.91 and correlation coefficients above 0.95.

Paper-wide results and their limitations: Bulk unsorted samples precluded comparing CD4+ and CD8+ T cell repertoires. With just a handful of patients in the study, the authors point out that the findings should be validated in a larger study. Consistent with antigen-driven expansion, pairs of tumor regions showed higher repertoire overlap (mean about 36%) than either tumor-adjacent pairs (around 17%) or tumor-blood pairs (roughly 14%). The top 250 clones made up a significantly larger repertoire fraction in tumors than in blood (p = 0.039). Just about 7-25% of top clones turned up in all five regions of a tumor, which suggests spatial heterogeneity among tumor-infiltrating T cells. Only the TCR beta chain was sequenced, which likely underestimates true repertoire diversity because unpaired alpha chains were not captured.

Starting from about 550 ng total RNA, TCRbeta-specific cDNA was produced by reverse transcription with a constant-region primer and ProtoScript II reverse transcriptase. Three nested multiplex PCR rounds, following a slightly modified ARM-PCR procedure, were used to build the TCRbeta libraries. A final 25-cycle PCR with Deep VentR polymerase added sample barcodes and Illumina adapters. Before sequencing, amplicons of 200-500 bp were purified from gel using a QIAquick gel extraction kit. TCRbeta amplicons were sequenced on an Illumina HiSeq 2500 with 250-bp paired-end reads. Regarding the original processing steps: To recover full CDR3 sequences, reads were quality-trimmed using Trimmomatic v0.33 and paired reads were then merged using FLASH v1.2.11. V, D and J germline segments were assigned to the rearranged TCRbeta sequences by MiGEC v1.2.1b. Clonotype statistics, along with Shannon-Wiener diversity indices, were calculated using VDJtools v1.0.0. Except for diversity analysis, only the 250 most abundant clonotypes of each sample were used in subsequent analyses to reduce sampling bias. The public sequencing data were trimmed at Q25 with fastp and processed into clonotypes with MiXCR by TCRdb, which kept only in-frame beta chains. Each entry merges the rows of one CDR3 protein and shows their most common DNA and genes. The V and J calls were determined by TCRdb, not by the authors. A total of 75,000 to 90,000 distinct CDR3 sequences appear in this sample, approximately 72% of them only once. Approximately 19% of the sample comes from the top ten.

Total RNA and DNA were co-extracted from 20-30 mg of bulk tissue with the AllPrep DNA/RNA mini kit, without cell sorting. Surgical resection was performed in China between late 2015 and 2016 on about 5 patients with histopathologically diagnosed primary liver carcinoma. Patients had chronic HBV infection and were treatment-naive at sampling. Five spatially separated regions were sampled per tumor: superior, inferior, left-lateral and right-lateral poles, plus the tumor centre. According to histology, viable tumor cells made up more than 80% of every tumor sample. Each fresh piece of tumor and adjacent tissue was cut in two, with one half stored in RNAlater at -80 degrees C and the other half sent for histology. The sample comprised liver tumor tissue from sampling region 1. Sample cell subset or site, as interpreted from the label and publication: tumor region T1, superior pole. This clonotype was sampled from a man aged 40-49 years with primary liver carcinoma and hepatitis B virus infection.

The nucleotide sequence is given as TGTGCCAGCAGTTTACAAGGAACTGAAGCTTTCTTT. It specifies CASSLQGTEAFF. The chain is assembled from TRBV28 and TRBJ1-1; confidence is insufficient to name the D gene. From a lookup of the germline V gene, CDR1 and CDR2 are MDHEN and SYDVKM. Trimming removed 2 bases from V and 5 bases from J, leaving 6 bases between the germline ends. Taken from cysteine to phenylalanine, the CDR3 has 12 residues. CDR3 DNA only is kept here, 36 bases in frame from base 1.